This T cell receptor (beta chain) was sequenced for a study of shared clonotypes between healthy human individuals. Produced via immunoSEQ multiplex PCR; TCRdb's table is partial and in-frame only. The table lists about 2.1 million clones, around 93% of them singletons, with around 1.7% in the top ten. Naive CD8 cells, CD45RO-negative and positively selected for CCR7, excluded terminally differentiated effector memory CD45RA+ cells. The TCR comes from a man in his late teens or twenties in good health. Some clones in this sample may be carry-over from other donors' samples. The source material was naive CD8+ T cells from PBMCs.

The CDR3: CASTGTVNGYTF. DNA for the CDR3: TGTGCCAGCACCGGGACGGTTAATGGCTACACCTTC. The rearrangement links TRBV25-1 to TRBJ1-2; D might be TRBD1 (5 bases). V lost 7 bases to trimming and J lost 6 bases, with 12 bases between them. Germline V gene data show CDR1 as MGHDK and CDR2 as SYGVNS. This CDR3 has 12 amino acids.